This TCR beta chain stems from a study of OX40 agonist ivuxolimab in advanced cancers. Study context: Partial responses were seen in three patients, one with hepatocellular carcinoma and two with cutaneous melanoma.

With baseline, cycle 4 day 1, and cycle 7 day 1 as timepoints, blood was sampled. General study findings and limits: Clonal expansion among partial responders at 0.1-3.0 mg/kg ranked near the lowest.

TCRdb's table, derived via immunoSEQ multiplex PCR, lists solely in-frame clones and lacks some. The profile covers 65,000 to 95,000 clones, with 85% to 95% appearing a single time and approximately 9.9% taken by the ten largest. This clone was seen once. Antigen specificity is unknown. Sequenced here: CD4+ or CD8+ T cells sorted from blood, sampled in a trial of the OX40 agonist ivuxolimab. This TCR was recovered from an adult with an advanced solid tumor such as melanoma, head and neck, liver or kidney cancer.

The CDR3 DNA is TGTGCCAGTAGTATAGCTTGGCGGGGGCACAATGAGCAGTTCTTC. The encoded protein is CASSIAWRGHNEQFF. The rearrangement uses TRBV19 and TRBJ2-1; a weak D match, TRBD2 (7 bases). CDR3 length: 15 amino acids. V was cut by 1 base and J by 5 bases, with 12 bases left in between. Looked up from germline, CDR1 is LNHDA and CDR2 is SQIVND (reference sequence).